This T cell receptor beta chain came from a study of blood T cell repertoires in COVID-19. Study background: Acute-phase and convalescent COVID-19 samples originated in the United States, Italy and Spain. Sample material is recorded as cDNA or gDNA derived from T cells, B-cell-depleted T cells, or PBMCs.

Germline values: CDR1 MGHRA, CDR2 YSYEKL. This CDR3 comprises 17 residues. V lost 4 bases, J lost 0 bases, and 16 bases lay in between. Original analysis: The assay estimated nucleated cells by amplifying reference gene primers. The method was immunoSEQ multiplex PCR; TCRdb's version includes in-frame clones alone and lacks a portion of them. That table gives V, J and clone size, and the DNA gave D and trimming. The sample holds about 120,000 clones, 85% to 90% seen once. The sample consisted of peripheral blood. This clonotype was obtained from a man older than 75 with acute or convalescent COVID-19. V gene TRBV4-1 combines with J gene TRBJ1-3; D remains ambiguous. The CDR3 nucleotides read TGCGCCAGCAGCCGCGGAGCAGACGCTTCCTCTGGAAACACCATATATTTT. This codes for CASSRGADASSGNTIYF.